Each of the 28 T cell receptor beta chains below was sequenced from the same sample in a study of blood T cells in healthy people across ages. For the second PCR, which ran for about 6 to 11 cycles, a sample-barcoded 5' primer and a J-beta primer mix were used. Using its own MiXCR run on the 5' RACE reads, TCRdb lists one record per CDR3 protein. This sample yields about 1.4 million distinct CDR3 sequences, of which almost 60% are seen a single time; approximately 7% belongs to the top ten. The material sequenced was blood. Receptors originate from a man in his late teens or twenties in good health.

The chain carries TRBV7-2 and TRBJ1-2; tentatively, D is TRBD1 (5 bases). The CDR3 loop spans 12 amino acids. CDR1 and CDR2 from the germline V gene are SGHTA and FQGNSA. The CDR3 nucleotides are TGTGGCGGGGGACCAACTAACTATGGCTACACCTTC. Translating gives CGGGPTNYGYTF.

This clonotype was counted a few times. The chain is built from TRBV7-9 and TRBJ2-3; possibly TRBD1 for D (5 bases). V was pared by 3 bases and J by 5 bases, with 12 bases between. The CDR3 is 14 residues long. The germline CDR1 and CDR2 sequences are SEHNR and FQNEAQ (reference sequence). CDR3: CASSFSQGEDTQYF. The CDR3 nucleotides are TGTGCCAGCAGCTTTAGTCAGGGTGAAGATACGCAGTATTTT.

This clonotype was counted a few times. The chain carries TRBV25-1 and TRBJ2-5, with D maybe TRBD2 (6 bases). From germline, CDR1 is MGHDK and CDR2 SYGVNS. This CDR3 spans 14 amino acids. V gave up 3 bases and J gave up 4 bases, with 12 bases separating them. The CDR3 coding sequence is TGTGCCAGCAGTGATGGGGGGTTCTCAGAGACCCAGTACTTC. It specifies CASSDGGFSETQYF.

V and J are TRBV20-1 and TRBJ1-2; tentative D call: TRBD1 (5 bases). The CDR3 consists of 16 residues. Germline V gives CDR1 DFQATT, CDR2 SNEGSKA (reference sequence). V was trimmed by 3 bases and J by 0 bases, leaving 17 bases between them. The CDR3 spells CSASGGRNLANYGYTF. CDR3 DNA sequence: TGCAGTGCTAGTGGGGGGAGGAACCTAGCTAACTATGGCTACACCTTC.

The V gene is TRBV28, the J gene TRBJ1-6; unclear D gene. Germline CDR1 is MDHEN and CDR2 is SYDVKM. V dropped 1 base and J dropped 6 bases, with 10 bases sitting between them. The CDR3 spans 15 residues. For the CDR3, the DNA is TGTGCCAGCAGTTTATCAGGACGTCTTAATTCACCCCTCCACTTT. Translation gives CASSLSGRLNSPLHF.

This sequence joins TRBV12-3 or TRBV12-4 and TRBJ1-4; TRBD1 aligns across 8 bases. CDR3 size: 14 residues. Losses at the gene ends were 5 bases for V and 8 bases for J; bases not matched to a gene: 7. CDR3 loop: CASSVRGLKEKLFF. In nucleotides, the CDR3 is TGTGCCAGCAGTGTCAGGGGGCTCAAGGAAAAACTGTTTTTT.

The rearrangement joins TRBV11-2 to TRBJ2-1; D possibly uses TRBD1 or TRBD2 (5 bases each). This CDR3 spans 13 amino acids. Trimming shortened V by 5 bases and J by 9 bases, and 14 bases separated the two germline ends. CDR1 SGHAT and CDR2 FQNNGV come from the germline V gene. The CDR3 region is CASSPAGTGEQFF. In nucleotides, the CDR3 is TGTGCCAGCAGCCCTGCTGGGACCGGTGAGCAGTTCTTC.

The CDR3 spells CASSPGQGPLRRSYEQYF. In nucleotides, the CDR3 is TGCGCCAGCAGCCCGGGACAGGGGCCCCTCAGGAGGTCCTACGAGCAGTACTTC. The chain uses TRBV5-1 and TRBJ2-7; 10 positions agree with TRBD1. V lost 4 bases to trimming and J lost 1 base; unmatched junction nucleotides: 14. Germline lookup yields CDR1 SGHRS and CDR2 YFSETQ. The CDR3 totals 18 residues.

V and J are TRBV9 and TRBJ2-3; 10 positions match TRBD2. Looked up from germline, CDR1 is SGDLS and CDR2 is YYNGEE. This CDR3 contains 16 residues. The V segment lost 5 bases and the J segment 3 bases; nucleotides outside the gene matches: 9. DNA for the CDR3: TGTGCCAGCAGGGAGACTAGCGGGTCGATTACAGATACGCAGTATTTT. This translates into CASRETSGSITDTQYF.

The chain joins TRBV5-6 to TRBJ2-2; no clear D gene. The germline V gene has CDR1 SGHDT and CDR2 YYEEEE. The CDR3 has 13 residues. V dropped 4 bases and J dropped 13 bases, with 17 bases sitting between them. Written as DNA, the CDR3 is TGTGCCAGCAGCCTGGCAGACTCTTTCGTGCTGTTTTTT. It yields the protein CASSLADSFVLFF.

Comments on this clonotype: The junction differs from germline at one of its ends, possibly a read error. The chain employs TRBV5-5 and TRBJ2-1; a possible D gene is TRBD2 (7 bases). The germline CDR1 and CDR2 sequences are SGHKS and YYEKEE (reference sequence). There are 12 residues in the CDR3. As DNA, the CDR3 is TGTGCCAGCAGGTTGGGGGGGGCAGGGCAGTTCTTC. This gives the protein CASRLGGAGQFF.

CDR3 sequence (DNA): TGCGCCAGCAGCCAAGATTTGGTAGCGGGGGGATTCAATGAGCAGTTCTTC. It is translated as CASSQDLVAGGFNEQFF. The chain links TRBV4-3 to TRBJ2-1; the match to TRBD2 covers 10 bases. Germline loops: CDR1 LGHNA, CDR2 YSLEER. The CDR3 contains 17 residues. With V trimmed by 0 bases and J by 6 bases, 8 bases remained unmatched.

This chain joins TRBV4-1 and TRBJ2-6; D is undetermined. The CDR3 has 14 amino acids. Trimming shortened V by 6 bases and J by 0 bases, and 6 bases separated the two germline ends. Germline V lookup: CDR1 MGHRA, CDR2 YSYEKL. Here the CDR3 DNA reads TGCGCCAGCAGGGTGAACTCTGGGGCCAACGTCCTGACTTTC. Amino acids: CASRVNSGANVLTF.

This chain connects TRBV21-1 to TRBJ2-4; the table's D call, TRBD1, has no DNA check behind it. TRBV21-1 is marked as a pseudogene. CDR3 length: 16 amino acids. Here the CDR3 reads CASSFRDREAKNIQYF. CDR3 DNA sequence: TGTGCCAGCAGCTTTCGGGACAGGGAGGCCAAAAACATTCAGTACTTC.

This clonotype was seen only a few times. V usage is TRBV6-2 or TRBV6-3 and J usage is TRBJ2-1; the D gene could be TRBD1 or TRBD2 (5 bases each). The CDR3 is 14 amino acids. The V end was cut by 5 bases, the J end by 4 bases, with 12 bases between. CDR1 MNHEY and CDR2 SVGEGT come from the germline V gene. CDR3 loop: CASSLGTEYNEQFF. CDR3 in DNA: TGTGCCAGCAGTCTCGGGACGGAGTACAATGAGCAGTTCTTC.

The chain carries TRBV12-3 or TRBV12-4 and TRBJ1-1; D gene ambiguous. V was pared by 6 bases and J by 1 base, with 12 bases between. This CDR3 contains 14 residues. The CDR3 region has the DNA TGTGCCAGCAGCCATACCAGAAAGAACACTGAAGCTTTCTTT. This gives the protein CASSHTRKNTEAFF.

In the case of this clonotype: Mismatch with germline at one junction end may stem from a read error. In DNA, the CDR3 is TGTGCCAGCATTCGGCTGGGTGGGAATGGGCAGTTCTTC. Encoded protein: CASIRLGGNGQFF. This sequence joins TRBV27 and TRBJ2-1; D gene uncertain. CDR3 length equals 13 residues. Per germline, CDR1 MNHEY and CDR2 SMNVEV (reference sequence).

This clonotype turned up a few times. The chain carries TRBV15 and TRBJ2-7, with 8 positions matching TRBD1. Germline V gene data show CDR1 as LNHNV and CDR2 as YYDKDF (reference sequence). V was clipped by 1 base and J by 10 bases; unmatched bases: 15. CDR3 length: 16 residues. The CDR3 bases are TGTGCCACCAGCAGAGGAGCACAGGGGGAATTAGGAACCCAGTACTTC. The encoded protein is CATSRGAQGELGTQYF.

The gene calls are TRBV12-3 or TRBV12-4 and TRBJ2-4; 7 nucleotides align to TRBD1. The CDR3 loop spans 17 amino acids. V gave up 6 bases and J gave up 3 bases; unmatched junction bases: 14. The CDR3 DNA reads TGTGCCAGCAGCCTCCGGGACAGACCTTCCCGCAAAAACATTCAGTACTTC. It codes for CASSLRDRPSRKNIQYF.

The CDR3 bases are TGTGCCAGCAGTTACTCGATTAGCGGGGGACTCAATGAGCAGTACTTC. Encoded protein: CASSYSISGGLNEQYF. J is TRBJ2-5 and V is TRBV6-6; TRBD2 matches 9 bases. Germline V lookup: CDR1 MNHNY, CDR2 SVGAGI (reference sequence). V lost 0 bases and J lost 11; bases outside the gene matches: 13. This CDR3 spans 16 amino acids.

The CDR3 loop reads CASSPIAGGWGNEQFF. CDR3 bases: TGTGCCAGCAGTCCTATCGCGGGAGGATGGGGCAATGAGCAGTTCTTC. The V gene is TRBV6-5, the J gene TRBJ2-1; TRBD2 matches at 8 bases. This CDR3 comprises 16 residues. The V and J ends lost 5 bases and 6 bases, in that order; junction bases with no gene match: 12. Germline V gene sequence: CDR1 MNHEY, CDR2 SVGAGI.

This chain joins TRBV6-5 and TRBJ1-2; 12 nucleotides align to TRBD1. The CDR3 covers 15 residues. CDR1 MNHEY and CDR2 SVGAGI come from the germline V gene. Trimming at V came to 2 bases and at J to 7 bases, leaving 5 bases not matched to a gene. The CDR3 is CASSYPGQGASGYTF. The DNA for the CDR3 is TGTGCCAGCAGTTACCCGGGACAGGGGGCGTCTGGCTACACCTTC.

The rearrangement uses TRBV6-2 or TRBV6-3 and TRBJ2-1; 9 nucleotides match TRBD2. The CDR3 loop spans 15 amino acids. Germline CDR1 reads MNHEY; CDR2 reads SVGEGT. V gave up 4 bases and J gave up 6 bases; unmatched junction bases: 7. The CDR3 coding sequence is TGTGCCAGCAGTTCGGCGGGGGGGCATAGCAATGAGCAGTTCTTC. Translating it yields CASSSAGGHSNEQFF.

In its sample, this clonotype was seen once. The junction does not match germline at one end; this may be a read error. V is TRBV20-1 and J is TRBJ2-7; unclear D gene. Germline CDR1 is DFQATT and CDR2 is SNEGSKA (reference sequence). The CDR3 runs to 11 residues. DNA for the CDR3: TGCAGTGCTGATTGGGAAGAGACCCAGTACTTT. The encoded protein is CSADWEETQYF.

As DNA, the CDR3 is TGTGCCAGCAGCGTACCCCTAGACAGCAACAAACTGTTTTTT. This encodes CASSVPLDSNKLFF. V gene TRBV7-9 combines with J gene TRBJ1-4; tentative D call: TRBD1 (5 bases). CDR3 length equals 14 residues. The germline V gene encodes CDR1 SEHNR and CDR2 FQNEAQ (reference sequence). Trimming stripped 5 bases from V and 11 bases from J, with 18 bases between.

The chain links TRBV4-1 to TRBJ1-2; 7 nucleotides line up with TRBD1. This CDR3 has 14 residues. CDR1 is MGHRA and CDR2 is YSYEKL in the germline V gene. Unmatched junction bases numbered 4, after V lost 6 bases and J lost 0 bases. The chain's CDR3 is CASRPGQPNYGYTF. For the CDR3, the DNA is TGCGCCAGCAGGCCGGGACAGCCTAACTATGGCTACACCTTC.

The rearrangement links TRBV6-5 to TRBJ2-3, with D possibly matching TRBD2 (7 bases). The germline V gene encodes CDR1 MNHEY and CDR2 SVGAGI. The CDR3 contains 15 residues. V lost 2 bases to trimming and J lost 4 bases, with 13 bases between them. In nucleotides, the CDR3 is TGTGCCAGCAGTTACGGGGCGGGGGCCCCAGATACGCAGTATTTT. Translated, it gives CASSYGAGAPDTQYF.

The V call is TRBV7-9, the J call TRBJ2-4, with TRBD2 identical over 13 bases. The J call may be incorrect, as the DNA end agrees better with TRBJ2-7. The CDR3 runs to 19 residues. From germline, CDR1 is SEHNR and CDR2 FQNEAQ (reference sequence). The CDR3 nucleotides are TGTGCCAGCAGCCTCCCCCGCAGTTCAGGACTAGCGGGAGAGGTCGAGCAGTACTTC. Protein product: CASSLPRSSGLAGEVEQYF.